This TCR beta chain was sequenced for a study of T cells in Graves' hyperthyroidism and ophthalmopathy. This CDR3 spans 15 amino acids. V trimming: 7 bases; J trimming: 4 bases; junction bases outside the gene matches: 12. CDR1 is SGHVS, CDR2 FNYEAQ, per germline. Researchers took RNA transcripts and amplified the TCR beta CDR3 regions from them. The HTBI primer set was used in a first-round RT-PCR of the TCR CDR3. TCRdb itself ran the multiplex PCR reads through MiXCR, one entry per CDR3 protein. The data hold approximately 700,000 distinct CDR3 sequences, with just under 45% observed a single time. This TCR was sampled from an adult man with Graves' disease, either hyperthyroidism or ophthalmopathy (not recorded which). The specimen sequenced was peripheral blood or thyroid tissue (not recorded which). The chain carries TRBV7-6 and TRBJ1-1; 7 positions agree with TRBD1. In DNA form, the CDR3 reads TGTGCCAGCAAGGATTACAGGGGTTCGGTCACTGAAGCTTTCTTT. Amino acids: CASKDYRGSVTEAFF. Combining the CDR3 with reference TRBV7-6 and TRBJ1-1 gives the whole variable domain GAGVSQSPRYKVTKRGQDVALRCDPISGHVSLYWYRQALGQGPEFLTYFNYEAQQDKSGLPNDRFSAERPEGSISTLTIQRTEQRDSAMYRCASKDYRGSVTEAFFGQGTRLTVV.